Presented here are 7 T cell receptor beta chains from one specimen sequenced in a study of beta chain features in type 1 diabetes. Findings of the study overall: Shortening of TCRB CDR3s, moderate but significant, appeared in all four CD4+ subsets of Type 1 diabetes patients.

These TCRs' antigens remain unknown. All of the isolated RNA was reverse transcribed, so expressed TCRB transcripts were sequenced. Sequencing was performed with immunoSEQ multiplex PCR; in TCRdb, only in-frame clones are kept and a portion is missing. Of around 260,000 clones in the sample, roughly 24% were seen once. The sequencing sample was made of naive CD4+ T cells from blood. All receptors derive from a woman in her 30s with type 1 diabetes.

The rearrangement joins TRBV9 to TRBJ2-7; D possibly corresponds to TRBD2 (6 bases). The CDR3 has 13 residues. V lost 3 bases and J lost 2, with 9 bases in between. Germline CDR1 and CDR2: SGDLS and YYNGEE. This CDR3 reads CASSAGDTYEQYF. The CDR3, as DNA: TGTGCCAGCAGCGCGGGAGATACCTACGAGCAGTACTTC.

The rearrangement joins TRBV5-1 to TRBJ2-5, with D possibly being TRBD1 (5 bases). The ends were cut back, 2 bases at V and 2 bases at J, with 10 bases in the middle. CDR1 is SGHRS, CDR2 YFSETQ, per germline. The CDR3 is 14 residues long. The CDR3 is CASSFQGSQETQYF. CDR3 sequence (DNA): TGCGCCAGCAGCTTCCAGGGATCTCAAGAGACCCAGTACTTC.

The CDR3 region is CASSYISPQGTEAFF. In DNA, the CDR3 is TGTGCCAGCAGCTATATTTCCCCTCAGGGGACTGAAGCTTTCTTT. The rearrangement joins TRBV11-3 to TRBJ1-1; perhaps TRBD1 as D (6 bases). Germline V gene lookup returns CDR1 SGHNT and CDR2 YENEEA. The CDR3 contains 15 residues. V was cut by 4 bases and J by 5 bases, with 17 bases left in between.

The chain employs TRBV30 and TRBJ2-5, with 8 nucleotides matching TRBD2. In germline, CDR1 is GTSNPN, CDR2 SVGIG (reference sequence). Trimming at V came to 2 bases and at J to 9 bases, leaving 8 bases not matched to a gene. The CDR3 has 13 amino acids. CDR3 sequence (DNA): TGTGCCTGGAGTAACCAGCGGGAGATGGCCCAGTACTTC. Translating it yields CAWSNQREMAQYF. The variable domain in full, completed from reference TRBV30 and TRBJ2-5, reads SQTIHQWPATLVQPVGSPLSLECTVEGTSNPNLYWYRQAAGRGLQLLFYSVGIGQISSEVPQNLSASRPQDRQFILSSKKLLLSDSGFYLCAWSNQREMAQYFGPGTRLLVL.

This clone has more than one count but fewer than ten. The chain couples TRBV4-2 to TRBJ2-3; D is perhaps TRBD2 (6 bases). The V gene lost 6 bases and the J gene lost 3 bases, with 10 bases spanning the gap. The CDR3 runs 13 residues. Germline V CDR1 and CDR2: LGHNA, YNFKEQ. The CDR3 sequence is CASRRLGTDTQYF. Written as DNA, the CDR3 is TGTGCCAGCAGACGACTAGGTACAGATACGCAGTATTTT.

This clone was picked up a small number of times. The gene calls are TRBV14 and TRBJ2-3; D ambiguous. The V end was cut by 1 base, the J end by 6 bases, with 2 bases between. CDR1 and CDR2 from the germline V gene are SGHDN and FVKESK. This CDR3 is built from 11 residues. The CDR3 reads CASSQADTQYF. For the CDR3, the DNA is TGTGCCAGCAGCCAAGCTGATACGCAGTATTTT.

The V call is TRBV18, the J call TRBJ2-2, with D possibly being TRBD2 (6 bases). The CDR3 runs 15 residues. Deletions cut 7 bases from V and 5 bases from J, with 17 bases between. The V gene's germline CDR1 is KGHSH and CDR2 LQKENI. Here the CDR3 DNA reads TGTGCCAGCTGGCCGGAGGGCTTGGAGACCGGGGAGCTGTTTTTT. Residues: CASWPEGLETGELFF.